The subject of this entry is one TCR beta chain. The source of the sample is a study of low-dose radiotherapy and immunotherapy resistance in tumors. Background on the study: Patients took 300 mg oral aspirin daily for four cycles from cycle 1 day 1.

The CDR3 consists of 13 residues. V was pared by 6 bases and J by 1 base, with 11 bases between. CDR1 is DFQATT, CDR2 SNEGSKA, per germline (reference sequence). Gene-specific TRAV and TRBV primers were used for first-strand cDNA, covering alpha and beta chains. Over 20 PCR cycles, TCRs were amplified from a constant-region primer and V-primer adapter. TCRdb re-called the reads with MiXCR, one entry per CDR3 protein. The repertoire holds 13,000 or so distinct CDR3 sequences, 76% seen once, with roughly 3.1% in the top ten. Treatment of the donors consisted of nivolumab and ipilimumab (plus aspirin, low-dose cyclophosphamide and low-dose radiotherapy).

This TCR derives from a human donor with advanced metastatic prostate, ovarian, gallbladder or colorectal cancer (not recorded which). This table probably holds off-target reads from a library built for another chain. This chain uses TRBV20-1 with TRBJ2-3; tentative D call: TRBD2 (6 bases). Here the CDR3 reads CSAPPGGTDTQYF. The DNA for the CDR3 is TGCAGTGCCCCGCCGGGGGGCACAGATACGCAGTATTTT.